This T cell receptor beta chain was retrieved from a study of blood T cell repertoires in COVID-19. Study-wide background: Collection of acute and convalescent COVID-19 samples took place in the United States, Italy and Spain.

Germline V gene data show CDR1 as MGHRA and CDR2 as YSYEKL. There are 16 residues in the CDR3. Trimming removed 0 bases at V and 3 bases at J, with 14 bases between. Assay used: immunoSEQ multiplex PCR; TCRdb lists only in-frame clones, some missing. The sample carries over 20,000 clones, 91% recorded once. The sequencing input was peripheral blood. V gene TRBV4-1 combines with J gene TRBJ1-1; D call uncertain. This clonotype was sampled from a woman in her 70s with active COVID-19. The CDR3 reads CASSQDGLPVDTEAFF. CDR3 bases: TGCGCCAGCAGCCAAGACGGACTGCCTGTAGACACTGAAGCTTTCTTT.